What follows are 26 T cell receptor beta chains derived from one specimen sequenced in a study of shared clonotypes between healthy human individuals. Terminally differentiated effector memory CD45RA+ cells were left out of the naive CD8 fraction, which was CD45RO-negative and positively selected for CCR7. TCRdb's table, derived via immunoSEQ multiplex PCR, lists solely in-frame clones and lacks some. The table includes about 2 million clones, 85% to 95% detected once. What was sequenced was naive CD8+ T cells sorted from blood. Source of these receptors: a young man in good health.

The rearrangement uses TRBV10-1 and TRBJ2-7; 7 bases are a match to TRBD1. The CDR3 totals 15 residues. Germline V lookup: CDR1 WNHNN, CDR2 SYGVQD (reference sequence). The trim removed 0 bases at V and 2 bases at J, leaving 4 bases unmatched. The CDR3 sequence: CASSESGTATYEQYF. CDR3 nucleotides: TGCGCCAGCAGTGAGTCTGGGACAGCGACCTACGAGCAGTACTTC.

The genes are TRBV6-1 and TRBJ1-4; D ambiguous. Per germline, CDR1 MNHNS and CDR2 SASEGT. The CDR3 consists of 14 residues. Trimming cost V 1 base and J 8 bases, with 11 bases left between them. The CDR3 sequence is CASSEDLASEKLFF. For the CDR3, the DNA is TGTGCCAGCAGTGAAGATCTGGCATCGGAAAAACTGTTTTTT.

The chain joins TRBV6-6 to TRBJ2-1; D uncertain. This CDR3 has 13 residues. CDR1 is MNHNY and CDR2 is SVGAGI in the germline V gene (reference sequence). Trimming took off 1 base at V and 7 bases at J, with 8 bases between the two ends. CDR3 nucleotide sequence: TGTGCCAGCAGTTACTTACCTTTAAATGAGCAGTTCTTC. Translated, it gives CASSYLPLNEQFF.

The chain uses TRBV28 and TRBJ1-5; TRBD1 might be the D (5 bases). The V end lost 2 bases, the J end lost 3 bases, and 17 bases lay between the germline ends. CDR1 and CDR2 (germline): MDHEN, SYDVKM. The CDR3 is made up of 17 amino acids. CDR3 amino acids: CASSLRGTRFNNQPQHF. The CDR3 nucleotides are TGTGCCAGCAGTTTAAGGGGAACCCGATTTAACAATCAGCCCCAGCATTTT.

The chain has TRBV19 and TRBJ2-2; D is tentatively TRBD1 or TRBD2 (5 bases each). Trimming pared 0 bases from V and 1 base from J, leaving 9 bases between. This CDR3 has 16 residues. From germline, CDR1 is LNHDA and CDR2 SQIVND (reference sequence). CDR3 protein: CASSIDGTVNTGELFF. The DNA for the CDR3 is TGTGCCAGTAGTATAGATGGGACGGTGAACACCGGGGAGCTGTTTTTT.

In this sample, this clone turned up once. The same CDR3 also results from other DNA sequences found in this sample. This chain uses TRBV27 with TRBJ2-7; D not resolved. The length of the CDR3 is 13 residues. With 2 bases removed from V and 1 base from J, the gap between germline ends came to 6 bases. Germline values: CDR1 MNHEY, CDR2 SMNVEV (reference sequence). The CDR3 DNA is TGTGCCAGCAGTTTAATGCCTTCCTACGAGCAGTACTTC. It is translated as CASSLMPSYEQYF.

This clone was found once. A much larger clone lies a single base off, so this may be a read error. The same CDR3 can be traced to other DNA sequences in this sample. The chain links TRBV5-1 to TRBJ2-7; D is undetermined. Germline V CDR1 and CDR2: SGHRS, YFSETQ. V was cut by 2 bases and J by 4 bases, with 4 bases left in between. The CDR3 loop spans 11 amino acids. CDR3 amino acids: CASSLGYEQYF. CDR3 DNA: TGCGCCAGCAGCTTAGGGTACGAGCAGTACTTC. The full variable domain, with the rest looked up from reference TRBV5-1 and TRBJ2-7, is KAGVTQTPRYLIKTRGQQVTLSCSPISGHRSVSWYQQTPGQGLQFLFEYFSETQRNKGNFPGRFSGRQFSNSRSEMNVSTLELGDSALYLCASSLGYEQYFGPGTRLTVT.

This clone was seen a single time. The chain combines TRBV29-1 with TRBJ2-7; the match to TRBD1 covers 8 bases. The CDR3 length is 12 residues. V shed 7 bases, J shed 7 bases, and the junction held 9 bases outside the gene matches. CDR1 and CDR2 (germline): SQVTM, ANQGSEA. CDR3 residues: CSAEGQGPEQYF. In DNA, the CDR3 is TGCAGCGCCGAAGGACAGGGCCCGGAGCAGTACTTC.

The chain recombines TRBV6-5 with TRBJ2-5, with D uncertain. Germline CDR1 is MNHEY and CDR2 is SVGAGI. Trimming cost V 0 bases and J 4 bases, with 12 bases left between them. The CDR3 is 15 amino acids. The CDR3 protein is CASSYSMNFGETQYF. CDR3 in DNA: TGTGCCAGCAGTTACTCGATGAATTTTGGAGAGACCCAGTACTTC.

This chain connects TRBV5-5 to TRBJ1-1, with 9 nucleotides matching TRBD1. CDR1 is SGHKS, CDR2 YYEKEE, per germline (reference sequence). The trim removed 3 bases at V and 11 bases at J, leaving 11 bases unmatched. The CDR3 runs to 14 residues. The CDR3 loop reads CASSSGTGMFRAFF. The DNA of the CDR3 is TGTGCCAGCAGCTCCGGGACAGGGATGTTTCGGGCTTTCTTT.

CDR3 DNA sequence: TGTGCCAGCAGTGAAAATCAGGGTGGCGGAAACACCATATATTTT. The encoded protein is CASSENQGGGNTIYF. The rearrangement links TRBV2 to TRBJ1-3; maybe TRBD1 (5 bases). CDR1 and CDR2 from the germline V gene are SNHLY and FYNNEI. The CDR3 spans 15 residues. V was cut by 2 bases and J by 4 bases, with 12 bases left in between. Together with reference TRBV2 and TRBJ1-3, the CDR3 gives the full variable domain: EPEVTQTPSHQVTQMGQEVILRCVPISNHLYFYWYRQILGQKVEFLVSFYNNEISEKSEIFDDQFSVERPDGSNFTLKIRSTKLEDSAMYFCASSENQGGGNTIYFGEGSWLTVV.

The chain uses TRBV6-5 and TRBJ2-1; possibly TRBD2 for D (6 bases). Germline CDR1 reads MNHEY; CDR2 reads SVGAGI. Between the trimmed V and J ends, which lost 6 bases and 1 base, there was a span of 13 bases. The CDR3 spans 15 residues. DNA of the CDR3: TGTGCCAGCAGCGATTTAGCGGTGTCCTACAATGAGCAGTTCTTC. Translated: CASSDLAVSYNEQFF.

V usage is TRBV29-1 and J usage is TRBJ2-7; D is uncertain. The V and J ends lost 6 bases and 6 bases respectively, with 15 bases between them. The CDR3 is 12 residues long. Germline V gene lookup returns CDR1 SQVTM and CDR2 ANQGSEA. The DNA for the CDR3 is TGCAGCGTGTGGACCGAAACTTTCGAGCAGTACTTC. It is translated as CSVWTETFEQYF.

V is TRBV27 and J is TRBJ2-3; maybe TRBD2 (5 bases). This CDR3 has 12 amino acids. Looked up from germline, CDR1 is MNHEY and CDR2 is SMNVEV (reference sequence). V lost 4 bases, J lost 5 bases, and 7 bases lay in between. CDR3 residues: CASSSAGDTQYF. Here the CDR3 DNA reads TGTGCCAGCAGTTCCGCGGGAGATACGCAGTATTTT.

The V call is TRBV30, the J call TRBJ2-7; 15 positions match TRBD2. Germline assignment: CDR1 GTSNPN and CDR2 SVGIG (reference sequence). V shed 3 bases and J 3 bases; nucleotides not matched to a gene: 0. The CDR3 is made up of 14 amino acids. CDR3 region: CAWRGLAGGYEQYF. In DNA, the CDR3 is TGTGCCTGGAGGGGACTAGCGGGAGGCTACGAGCAGTACTTC. Full variable domain (outside the CDR3, taken from reference TRBV30 and TRBJ2-7): SQTIHQWPATLVQPVGSPLSLECTVEGTSNPNLYWYRQAAGRGLQLLFYSVGIGQISSEVPQNLSASRPQDRQFILSSKKLLLSDSGFYLCAWRGLAGGYEQYFGPGTRLTVT.

The chain has TRBV7-9 and TRBJ2-1, with 11 bases fitting TRBD1. The CDR3 runs 15 residues. Germline-derived CDR1 and CDR2 are SEHNR and FQNEAQ (reference sequence). The V gene end was trimmed by 5 bases and the J gene end by 8 bases; junction bases not matched to a gene: 8. The CDR3 loop reads CASSRGTGGTDEQFF. The CDR3 DNA follows: TGTGCCAGCAGCCGCGGGACAGGGGGTACGGATGAGCAGTTCTTC.

This chain connects TRBV19 to TRBJ1-2, with 7 bases lining up with TRBD1. CDR1 LNHDA and CDR2 SQIVND come from the germline V gene (reference sequence). V lost 5 bases and J lost 3; bases outside the gene matches: 6. CDR3 length: 14 residues. CDR3 protein: CASSPQGQYYGYTF. The CDR3 region has the DNA TGTGCCAGTAGTCCCCAGGGACAGTACTATGGCTACACCTTC.

The gene calls are TRBV5-6 and TRBJ2-1; TRBD1 matches 7 bases. The length of the CDR3 is 15 residues. In germline, CDR1 is SGHDT, CDR2 YYEEEE. V lost 2 bases and J lost 5; bases outside the gene matches: 7. DNA of the CDR3: TGTGCCAGCAGCTTCGAGGGGGCTGAAAACAATGAGCAGTTCTTC. Protein product: CASSFEGAENNEQFF.

V and J are TRBV29-1 and TRBJ1-1; tentative D call: TRBD1 (6 bases). Between the trimmed V and J ends, which lost 7 bases and 0 bases, there was a span of 12 bases. This CDR3 is 13 amino acids long. Germline loops: CDR1 SQVTM, CDR2 ANQGSEA. Here the CDR3 DNA reads TGCAGCGCCCGGGCAGGGGTGAACACTGAAGCTTTCTTT. Residues: CSARAGVNTEAFF.

The CDR3 spells CASSYSLDEKLFF. The CDR3 region has the DNA TGTGCCAGCAGTTACTCGTTAGATGAAAAACTGTTTTTT. The genes are TRBV6-5 and TRBJ1-4; D ambiguous. This CDR3 has 13 residues. Germline-derived CDR1 and CDR2 are MNHEY and SVGAGI. V gave up 0 bases and J gave up 6 bases, with 5 bases separating them.

This CDR3 reads CASRYDTGAETQYF. The CDR3 region has the DNA TGCGCCAGCAGGTACGATACAGGGGCGGAGACCCAGTACTTC. The genes are TRBV5-1 and TRBJ2-5; 7 positions match TRBD1. Germline V gives CDR1 SGHRS, CDR2 YFSETQ. CDR3 length: 14 residues. The V gene end was trimmed by 5 bases and the J gene end by 5 bases; junction bases not matched to a gene: 9.

The rearrangement links TRBV2 to TRBJ1-1, with no clear D. This CDR3 is 18 amino acids long. Germline CDR1 reads SNHLY; CDR2 reads FYNNEI. V was shortened by 3 bases and J by 1 base, with 21 bases between the two germline ends. Written as DNA, the CDR3 is TGTGCCAGCAGTGATAAGACTGGACTCAGCCAAAGGAACACTGAAGCTTTCTTT. It encodes CASSDKTGLSQRNTEAFF.

The chain carries TRBV7-2 and TRBJ2-7, with TRBD1 as a possible D gene (5 bases). V gave up 2 bases and J gave up 3 bases, with 11 bases separating them. Germline V lookup: CDR1 SGHTA, CDR2 FQGNSA. This CDR3 contains 14 residues. This CDR3 reads CASSLIGASYEQYF. Written as DNA, the CDR3 is TGTGCCAGCAGCTTAATAGGGGCTAGCTACGAGCAGTACTTC.

V and J are TRBV7-6 and TRBJ2-5; 10 nucleotides agree with TRBD1. The V gene's germline CDR1 is SGHVS and CDR2 FNYEAQ. V lost 5 bases to trimming and J lost 2 bases; unmatched junction nucleotides: 5. This CDR3 has 15 amino acids. The CDR3 DNA follows: TGTGCCAGCAGCCGAGGGACAGGGGTTCAAGAGACCCAGTACTTC. Its protein is CASSRGTGVQETQYF.

This clone was detected once. V gene TRBV9 combines with J gene TRBJ1-1; 8 bases match TRBD1. Germline V gives CDR1 SGDLS, CDR2 YYNGEE. Germline trimming cut 4 bases from V and 3 bases from J; bases unmatched to any gene: 11. The CDR3 consists of 16 residues. The CDR3 region is CASSLGTGVEYTEAFF. CDR3 nucleotides: TGTGCCAGCAGCCTTGGGACAGGCGTAGAATACACTGAAGCTTTCTTT.

V is TRBV1 and J is TRBJ2-1; the DNA was not compared with TRBD2, the D call given in the table. TRBV1 is a pseudogene segment. This CDR3 has 12 residues. The CDR3 coding sequence is TGCACCAGCAGCGTGCTTGAGTATGAGCAGTTCTTC. Encoded protein: CTSSVLEYEQFF.